Presented here are 19 T cell receptor beta chains from one specimen sequenced in a study of blood T cells in healthy people across ages. A second PCR, run for roughly 7 to 11 cycles, used a sample-barcoded 5' primer plus a J-beta primer mix. TCRdb analysed the 5' RACE reads with MiXCR anew, one entry per CDR3 protein. The profile shows 800,000 to 1,300,000 distinct CDR3 sequences, approximately 25% of them singletons. These same data were also listed under a study on T cells of mothers and their children.

The sample comprised blood. These TCRs come from a girl aged 2-15 years in good health.

This clonotype has a count of ten or more. The V call is TRBV5-1, the J call TRBJ2-5, with unresolved D. The CDR3 is made up of 14 amino acids. CDR1 SGHRS and CDR2 YFSETQ come from the germline V gene. Trimming removed 3 bases at V and 6 bases at J, with 15 bases between. Here the CDR3 reads CASSSARNGKTQYF. CDR3 DNA: TGCGCCAGCAGCTCCGCCCGGAACGGAAAGACCCAGTACTTC.

Only a few counts were recorded for this clonotype. The J gene is TRBJ1-1, the V gene TRBV9; D is perhaps TRBD1 (6 bases). CDR3 length: 14 residues. Trimming cost V 4 bases and J 5 bases, with 15 bases left between them. CDR1 SGDLS and CDR2 YYNGEE come from the germline V gene. The CDR3 region is CASSRTTGTTEAFF. CDR3 coding DNA: TGTGCCAGCAGCAGAACCACCGGGACAACTGAAGCTTTCTTT.

This clonotype has only a few counts. The chain couples TRBV29-1 to TRBJ1-4; perhaps TRBD1 as D (6 bases). The CDR3 consists of 14 residues. V lost 6 bases, J lost 7 bases, and 18 bases lay in between. The germline gives CDR1 SQVTM, CDR2 ANQGSEA. CDR3 amino acids: CSVADQGPSEKLFF. The CDR3 region has the DNA TGCAGCGTCGCTGACCAGGGGCCGAGTGAAAAACTGTTTTTT.

The chain recombines TRBV5-1 with TRBJ1-4; D not resolved. Germline CDR1 SGHRS, CDR2 YFSETQ. Trimming removed 1 base at V and 8 bases at J, with 12 bases between. This CDR3 has 14 amino acids. For the CDR3, the DNA is TGCGCCAGCAGCTTGACGGGATCCGCCGAAAAACTGTTTTTT. Translated: CASSLTGSAEKLFF. Looking up the rest from reference TRBV5-1 and TRBJ1-4 gives the full variable domain: KAGVTQTPRYLIKTRGQQVTLSCSPISGHRSVSWYQQTPGQGLQFLFEYFSETQRNKGNFPGRFSGRQFSNSRSEMNVSTLELGDSALYLCASSLTGSAEKLFFGSGTQLSVL.

This clonotype was seen a handful of times. This sequence joins TRBV29-1 and TRBJ1-2, with TRBD1 matching over 8 bases. Per germline, CDR1 SQVTM and CDR2 ANQGSEA. CDR3 length: 13 residues. With V trimmed by 6 bases and J by 2 bases, 5 bases remained unmatched. CDR3 DNA sequence: TGCAGCGTCGGACAGGGATCCAACTATGGCTACACCTTC. Translating gives CSVGQGSNYGYTF.

In its sample, this clonotype was seen a few times. The junction departs from the called germline gene at one end, perhaps through a read error. The rearrangement uses TRBV19 and TRBJ2-1; D is unresolved. The CDR3 has 11 residues. Germline CDR1 LNHDA, CDR2 SQIVND (reference sequence). CDR3 nucleotides: TGTGCCACGGCGAACTTCAATGAGCAGCTCTTC. Its protein is CATANFNEQLF.

This clonotype was seen a few times. This CDR3 is CASSPFGAGNEQYF. CDR3 bases: TGTGCCAGCTCACCTTTCGGAGCTGGGAACGAGCAGTACTTC. This chain connects TRBV18 to TRBJ2-7; no reliable D call. Trimming took 3 bases from V and 5 from J, leaving 14 bases between them. The length of the CDR3 is 14 residues. Germline loops: CDR1 KGHSH, CDR2 LQKENI.

This clonotype was seen a handful of times. This sequence joins TRBV4-3 and TRBJ2-1; 7 nucleotides align to TRBD2. From germline, CDR1 is LGHNA and CDR2 YSLEER. Losses at the gene ends were 1 base for V and 2 bases for J; bases not matched to a gene: 2. The CDR3 is made up of 15 amino acids. The CDR3 spells CASSQGGGAYNEQFF. The DNA of the CDR3 is TGCGCCAGCAGCCAAGGGGGAGGGGCCTACAATGAGCAGTTCTTC.

Points on this clonotype: Its ends do not fully match the called genes, so a read error is possible. This chain connects TRBV24-1 to TRBJ2-5, with 12 bases matching TRBD2. Looked up from germline, CDR1 is KGHDR and CDR2 is SFDVKD. CDR3 length: 15 amino acids. CDR3 nucleotide sequence: TGTGCCACCAGTGAGACTAGCGGGAGCTACAATGAGCGGTTCTTC. It translates to CATSETSGSYNERFF.

This chain joins TRBV6-1 and TRBJ1-5, with D possibly being TRBD1 (6 bases). Germline CDR1 is MNHNS and CDR2 is SASEGT. The V end was cut by 2 bases, the J end by 6 bases, with 11 bases between. The CDR3 is 14 amino acids. The CDR3 spells CASSEWGLGQPQHF. The CDR3 nucleotides read TGTGCCAGCAGTGAATGGGGGCTGGGTCAGCCCCAGCATTTT.

The sample holds a few counts of this clonotype. The chain uses TRBV25-1 and TRBJ2-7; D ambiguous. V shed 4 bases and J shed 3 bases, with 7 bases lying between them. Germline lookup yields CDR1 MGHDK and CDR2 SYGVNS. This CDR3 contains 12 residues. CDR3 DNA: TGTGCCAGCAGTGCGTCTGTCTACGAGCAGTACTTC. This translates into CASSASVYEQYF.

The genes are TRBV4-3 and TRBJ2-2; D gene uncertain. Germline values: CDR1 LGHNA, CDR2 YSLEER. The CDR3 extends over 15 amino acids. V was trimmed by 0 bases and J by 4 bases, leaving 9 bases between them. CDR3 nucleotides: TGCGCCAGCAGCCAAGAGGTCTGGGGCACCGGGGAGCTGTTTTTT. The encoded protein is CASSQEVWGTGELFF.

The chain uses TRBV3-1 and TRBJ2-7; D gene ambiguous. The germline CDR1 and CDR2 sequences are LGHDT and YNNKEL (reference sequence). CDR3 length equals 17 residues. V was cut by 2 bases and J by 0 bases, with 17 bases left in between. CDR3: CASSQLEWASSSYEQYF. The CDR3 coding sequence is TGTGCCAGCAGCCAATTAGAGTGGGCTTCTAGCTCCTACGAGCAGTACTTC.

The CDR3 reads CSAKGFYEETQYF. As DNA, the CDR3 is TGCAGCGCCAAGGGCTTCTATGAAGAGACCCAGTACTTC. V is TRBV29-1 and J is TRBJ2-5; D unclear. The V gene lost 7 bases and the J gene lost 3 bases, with 15 bases spanning the gap. This CDR3 has 13 amino acids. Germline V gives CDR1 SQVTM, CDR2 ANQGSEA.

Only a few counts were recorded for this clonotype. V gene TRBV7-8 combines with J gene TRBJ2-1; D not resolved. The CDR3 is 14 amino acids. CDR1 and CDR2 from the germline V gene are SGHVS and FQNEAQ. Trimming pared 1 base from V and 4 bases from J, leaving 8 bases between. CDR3 nucleotides: TGTGCCAGCAGCTTAGAAATACGTTACAATGAGCAGTTCTTC. Amino acids: CASSLEIRYNEQFF. Filled out from reference TRBV7-8 and TRBJ2-1, the complete variable domain reads GAGVSQSPRYKVAKRGQDVALRCDPISGHVSLFWYQQALGQGPEFLTYFQNEAQLDKSGLPSDRFFAERPEGSVSTLKIQRTQQEDSAVYLCASSLEIRYNEQFFGPGTRLTVL.

This clonotype was detected only a few times. This chain joins TRBV28 and TRBJ2-1; 10 positions agree with TRBD1. CDR1 is MDHEN, CDR2 SYDVKM, per germline. V lost 6 bases and J lost 8; bases outside the gene matches: 16. The CDR3 spans 17 residues. CDR3 sequence (DNA): TGTGCCAGCAGCCCTCATTGGGGACAGGGGTCAATGGATGAGCAGTTCTTC. Protein sequence: CASSPHWGQGSMDEQFF.

This sequence joins TRBV28 and TRBJ2-5; 7 nucleotides agree with TRBD1. The CDR3 runs 15 residues. CDR1 is MDHEN and CDR2 is SYDVKM in the germline V gene. V shed 6 bases, J shed 5 bases, and the junction held 12 bases outside the gene matches. CDR3 bases: TGTGCCAGCAGCCGAAACAGGGGTGTCGACGAGACCCAGTACTTC. The encoded protein is CASSRNRGVDETQYF.

This clonotype turned up a few times. This rearrangement joins TRBV12-3 or TRBV12-4 to TRBJ2-1, with D possibly matching TRBD1 (6 bases). Trimming removed 6 bases from V and 7 bases from J, with 16 bases in between. The CDR3 totals 14 residues. The CDR3 DNA reads as TGTGCCAGCAGCCTTCGGACAGCGGAGAATGAGCAGTTCTTC. This translates into CASSLRTAENEQFF.

The J gene is TRBJ2-5, the V gene TRBV13; a weak D match, TRBD2 (5 bases). Near its end, the DNA agrees better with TRBJ2-7, so the J call may be wrong. The length of the CDR3 is 14 residues. Germline V gene lookup returns CDR1 PRHDT and CDR2 FYEKMQ (reference sequence). For the CDR3, the DNA is TGTGCCAGCAGCCCCCGCGAGGGCTCCTACGAGCAGTACTTC. This codes for CASSPREGSYEQYF.